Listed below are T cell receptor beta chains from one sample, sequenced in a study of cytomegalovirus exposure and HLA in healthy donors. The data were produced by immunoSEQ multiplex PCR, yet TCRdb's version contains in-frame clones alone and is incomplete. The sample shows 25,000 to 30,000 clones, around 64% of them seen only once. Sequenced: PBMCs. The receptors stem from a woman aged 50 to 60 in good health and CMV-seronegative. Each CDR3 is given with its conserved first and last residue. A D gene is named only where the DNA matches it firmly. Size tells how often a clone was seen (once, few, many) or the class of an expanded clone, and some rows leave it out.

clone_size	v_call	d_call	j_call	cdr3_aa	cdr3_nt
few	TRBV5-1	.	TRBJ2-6	CASSSGVKTSGANVLTF	TGCGCCAGCAGCTCGGGAGTTAAGACCTCTGGGGCCAACGTCCTGACTTTC
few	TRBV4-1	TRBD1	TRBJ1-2	CASSQPLTGDYGYTF	TGCGCCAGCAGCCAACCTCTGACAGGGGACTATGGCTACACCTTC
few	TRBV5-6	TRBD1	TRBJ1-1	CASSRGQEDPYAFF	TGTGCCAGCAGCAGGGGACAGGAGGACCCGTACGCTTTCTTT
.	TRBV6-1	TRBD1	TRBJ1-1	CASSDRGEAFF	TGTGCCAGCAGCGACAGGGGGGAAGCTTTCTTT
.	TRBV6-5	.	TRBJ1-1	CASSPPRDTGEAFF	TGTGCCAGCAGTCCTCCCCGGGACACAGGAGAAGCTTTCTTT
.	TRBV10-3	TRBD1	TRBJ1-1	CAATGARNTEAFF	TGTGCCGCCACAGGGGCGCGGAACACTGAAGCTTTCTTT
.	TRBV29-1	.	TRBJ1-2	CSVGRGSGYGYTF	TGCAGCGTTGGGAGGGGAAGCGGCTATGGCTACACCTTC
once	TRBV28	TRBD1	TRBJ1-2	CASSPTGGSGYGYTF	TGTGCCAGCAGTCCGACAGGGGGGTCGGGCTATGGCTACACCTTC
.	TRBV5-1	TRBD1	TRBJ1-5	CASSVGQGQQPQHF	TGCGCCAGCAGCGTGGGACAGGGGCAACAGCCCCAGCATTTT
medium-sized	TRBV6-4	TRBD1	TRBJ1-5	CATSLRGNRHQPQHF	TGTGCCACCTCACTCAGGGGGAATAGGCATCAGCCCCAGCATTTT
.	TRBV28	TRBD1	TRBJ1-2	CASSFVTGIQFTNYGYTF	TGTGCCAGCAGTTTCGTGACAGGGATTCAATTTACTAACTATGGCTACACCTTC
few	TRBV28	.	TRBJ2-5	CASSATSPKGQETQYF	TGTGCCAGCAGTGCTACTAGCCCAAAGGGCCAAGAGACCCAGTACTTC
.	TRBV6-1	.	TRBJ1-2	CASTEQESNYGYTF	TGTGCCAGCACTGAACAGGAATCTAACTATGGCTACACCTTC
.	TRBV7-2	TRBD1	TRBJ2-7	CASSLTGQSYEQYF	TGTGCCAGCAGCTTAACGGGACAGTCCTACGAGCAGTACTTC
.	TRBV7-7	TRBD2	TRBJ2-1	CASSFSGRAGEQFF	TGTGCTAGCAGCTTCAGCGGGAGGGCCGGTGAGCAGTTCTTC
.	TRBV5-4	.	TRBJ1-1	CASSLGGEAFF	TGTGCCAGCAGCCTTGGGGGGGAAGCTTTCTTT
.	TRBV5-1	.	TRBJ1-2	CASSGGTHYGYTF	TGCGCCAGCAGCGGCGGGACGCATTATGGCTACACCTTC
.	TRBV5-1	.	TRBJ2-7	CASSVAPAYEQYF	TGCGCCAGCAGCGTGGCTCCCGCCTACGAGCAGTACTTC
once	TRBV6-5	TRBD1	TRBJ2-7	CASSYSITGGYEQYF	TGTGCCAGCAGTTACTCAATTACAGGGGGCTACGAGCAGTACTTC
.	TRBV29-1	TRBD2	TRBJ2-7	CSVATSSFYEQYF	TGCAGCGTGGCGACTAGCTCTTTCTACGAGCAGTACTTC
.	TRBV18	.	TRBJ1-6	CASSPNRADSPLHF	TGTGCCAGCTCACCAAACAGGGCGGATTCACCCCTCCACTTT
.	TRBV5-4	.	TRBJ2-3	CASSLGGYTDTQYF	TGTGCCAGCAGCTTAGGAGGGTACACAGATACGCAGTATTTT
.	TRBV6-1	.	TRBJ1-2	CASSPTGSPIYGYTF	TGTGCCAGCAGTCCTACAGGGTCCCCAATATATGGCTACACCTTC
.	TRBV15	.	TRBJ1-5	CATSRDGDQPQHF	TGTGCCACCAGCAGAGACGGGGATCAGCCCCAGCATTTT
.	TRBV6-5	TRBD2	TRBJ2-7	CASSRGTSSSYEQYF	TGTGCCAGCAGCCGGGGGACTAGTAGCTCCTACGAGCAGTACTTC
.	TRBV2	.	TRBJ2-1	CASSESGGGEQFF	TGTGCCAGCAGTGAATCTGGTGGAGGTGAGCAGTTCTTC
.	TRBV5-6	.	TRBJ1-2	CASSFFLLSANYGYTF	TGTGCCAGCAGCTTTTTCCTGCTCTCAGCTAACTATGGCTACACCTTC
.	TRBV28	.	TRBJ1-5	CASSFGGPPGSNQPQHF	TGTGCCAGCAGTTTCGGGGGGCCCCCGGGGAGCAATCAGCCCCAGCATTTT